The sequence of this TCR beta chain was determined in a study of cytomegalovirus exposure and HLA in healthy donors. Comments on this clone: Its antigen is as yet unknown.

PCR was performed using 60 Vbeta and 13 Jbeta primers. Profiling relied on immunoSEQ multiplex PCR, and the TCRdb table lists in-frame clones only, not all of them. The sample has 95,000 to 100,000 clones, around 75% seen once; the top ten hold more than 9%. Study observations and caveats: A later analysis found common viral pathogens apparently linked to several of the most significant clusters. An assumption of roughly uniform sequencing depth across donors underlay the presence/absence analyses.

Germline values: CDR1 MNHNS, CDR2 SASEGT. Unmatched junction bases numbered 8, after V lost 3 bases and J lost 9 bases. This CDR3 is 15 amino acids long. The sequencing sample was made of PBMCs. The J gene is TRBJ2-2, the V gene TRBV6-1, with 9 bases identical to TRBD2. The sequence came from a man in his fifties in good health and CMV-seronegative. DNA for the CDR3: TGTGCCAGCAGTGAGTATAGCGGGAGCTCGAGGGAGCTGTTTTTT. It encodes CASSEYSGSSRELFF.